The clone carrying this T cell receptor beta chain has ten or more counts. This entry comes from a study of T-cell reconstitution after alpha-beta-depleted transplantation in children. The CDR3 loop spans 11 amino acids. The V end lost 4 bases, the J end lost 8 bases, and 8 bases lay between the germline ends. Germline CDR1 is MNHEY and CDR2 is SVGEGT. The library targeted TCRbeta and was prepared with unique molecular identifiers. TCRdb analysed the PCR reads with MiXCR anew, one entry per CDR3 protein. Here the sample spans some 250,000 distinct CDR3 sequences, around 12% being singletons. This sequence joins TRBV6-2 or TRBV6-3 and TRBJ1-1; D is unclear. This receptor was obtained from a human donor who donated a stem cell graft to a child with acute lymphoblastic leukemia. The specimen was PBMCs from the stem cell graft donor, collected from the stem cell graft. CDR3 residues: CASSWIGEAFF. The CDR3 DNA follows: TGTGCCAGCAGTTGGATCGGGGAAGCTTTCTTT.